This entry describes one TCR beta chain. Its cognate antigen is unknown. The data were taken from a study of identical twins. Study-level points and caveats: Possibly, invariant MAIT and iNKT cells partly confounded zero-insertion analyses.

The germline CDR1 and CDR2 sequences are DFQATT and SNEGSKA (reference sequence). The CDR3 is made up of 14 amino acids. The ends lost 0 bases at V and 6 bases at J; junction bases unmatched: 3. TCRdb redid the calling of the 5' RACE reads with MiXCR, one entry per CDR3 protein. The repertoire holds around 960,000 distinct CDR3 sequences, about 12% seen once, with roughly 1.5% in the top ten. This sample also belongs to another study, concerning yellow fever vaccine responses in identical twins.

The TCR comes from a woman between 18 and 30 years old in good health. The sequencing input was PBMCs. V usage is TRBV20-1 and J usage is TRBJ1-4; 8 bases line up with TRBD1. The CDR3 DNA reads as TGCAGTGCTAGAGATGACAGGGGAGATGAAAAACTGTTTTTT. Its translation: CSARDDRGDEKLFF.